The following is a TCR beta chain sequence with its context. Profiled with immunoSEQ multiplex PCR; TCRdb holds only in-frame clones, not every one. The table lists about 20,000 clones, 88% of them singletons. J gave up 2 bases and V 7 bases, and 10 bases lay outside the gene matches. Germline V gene sequence: CDR1 SNHLY, CDR2 FYNNEI. The CDR3 contains 15 residues. The record originates from a study of blood T cell repertoires in COVID-19. The chain combines TRBV2 with TRBJ2-7; 8 nucleotides agree with TRBD1. The TCR sequence derives from a woman aged 30 to 39 who had recovered from COVID-19. The specimen sequenced was PBMCs or T cells enriched from blood (not recorded which). CDR3 DNA sequence: TGTGCCAGCAAGCTGAGGGGACAGGTAACCTACGAGCAGTACTTC. It is translated as CASKLRGQVTYEQYF.